A selection of T cell receptor beta chains follows, all from one sample in a study of blood T cell repertoires in COVID-19. Measured with immunoSEQ multiplex PCR; TCRdb has only the in-frame clones, and not every one. The sample includes approximately 380,000 clones, less than 85% seen only once; the top ten take under 4%. Sequencing was performed on peripheral blood. Receptor source: a woman between 18 and 29 years old with acute or convalescent COVID-19. Both conserved end residues are part of each CDR3. Fields, in order: D gene, V gene, J gene, CDR3 protein, CDR3 DNA. The D gene is left open where the match is weak.

TRBD1	TRBV11-2	TRBJ1-3	CASSGQGAMSGNTIYF	TGTGCCAGCAGCGGCCAGGGGGCGATGTCTGGAAACACCATATATTTT
-	TRBV19	TRBJ2-7	CASSFEPNLPIYEQYF	TGTGCCAGTAGTTTCGAGCCCAATCTCCCTATCTACGAGCAGTACTTC
TRBD1	TRBV20-1	TRBJ1-1	CSALGQAEAFF	TGCAGTGCCCTGGGACAGGCTGAAGCTTTCTTT
TRBD1	TRBV19	TRBJ1-2	CASSFSGTGNYGYTF	TGTGCCAGTAGTTTCTCCGGGACAGGGAACTATGGCTACACCTTC
-	TRBV7-2	TRBJ2-7	CASSLEAGSYEQYF	TGTGCCAGCAGCTTAGAGGCGGGCTCCTACGAGCAGTACTTC
-	TRBV6-5	TRBJ1-1	CASSLLFTEAFF	TGTGCCAGCAGTCTCCTCTTTACTGAAGCTTTCTTT
TRBD2	TRBV9	TRBJ2-1	CASSVGVGLAGNEQFF	TGTGCCAGCAGCGTAGGAGTGGGACTAGCGGGAAATGAGCAGTTCTTC
TRBD1	TRBV24-1	TRBJ2-7	CATSDPDRGRAEQYF	TGTGCCACCAGTGATCCTGACAGGGGGCGCGCCGAGCAGTACTTC
-	TRBV6-5	TRBJ1-1	CASSYAAGATPEAFF	TGTGCCAGCAGTTACGCCGCAGGGGCGACCCCTGAAGCTTTCTTT
TRBD2	TRBV19	TRBJ2-1	CASSISGGLSDEQFF	TGTGCCAGTAGTATTAGCGGGGGTCTCTCGGATGAGCAGTTCTTC
-	TRBV3-1/TRBV3-2	TRBJ2-5	CASSQGIGPQETQYF	TGTGCCAGCAGCCAAGGTATTGGGCCCCAAGAGACCCAGTACTTC
-	TRBV7-3	TRBJ2-5	CASSLMHQETQYF	TGTGCCAGCAGCTTAATGCACCAGGAGACCCAGTACTTC
TRBD2	TRBV28	TRBJ2-3	CASSSTHSGTPDTQYF	TGTGCCAGCAGTTCAACACATAGCGGGACCCCAGATACGCAGTATTTT
TRBD2	TRBV9	TRBJ2-3	CASSPLAGVGTDTQYF	TGTGCCAGCAGCCCGTTAGCGGGAGTGGGCACAGATACGCAGTATTTT
-	TRBV6-2/TRBV6-3	TRBJ2-7	CASSYQNYEQYF	TGTGCCAGCAGTTACCAGAACTACGAGCAGTACTTC
TRBD1	TRBV13	TRBJ1-2	CASSLGTQGATDGYTF	TGTGCCAGCAGCTTAGGAACGCAGGGGGCTACCGATGGCTACACCTTC
TRBD2	TRBV11-2	TRBJ2-2	CASSGGGLAGANTGELFF	TGTGCCAGCAGCGGAGGAGGGCTAGCGGGGGCGAACACCGGGGAGCTGTTTTTT
TRBD1	TRBV5-1	TRBJ2-1	CASSGQGWGEQFF	TGCGCCAGCAGCGGACAGGGGTGGGGTGAGCAGTTCTTC